This TCR beta chain comes out of a study of blood T cell repertoires in COVID-19. Turning to the study itself: Whether acute or convalescent, the COVID-19 samples came from the United States, Italy and Spain.

TCRdb's copy holds only in-frame clones and misses some; the assay was immunoSEQ multiplex PCR. The table has 80,000 to 100,000 clones, roughly 89% seen once. Germline CDR1 reads SGHRS; CDR2 reads YFSETQ. Unmatched junction bases numbered 3, after V lost 0 bases and J lost 5 bases. The length of the CDR3 is 14 residues. Patients of the Seattle cohort, enrolled during active infection, were followed longitudinally. This receptor was taken from a human donor with COVID-19, enrolled during active disease. The donor label of this sample is uncertain. This chain uses TRBV5-1 with TRBJ2-5; 8 nucleotides align to TRBD1. Sequencing was performed on peripheral blood. This CDR3 reads CASSLATGGETQYF. The CDR3 nucleotides read TGCGCCAGCAGCTTGGCCACAGGGGGGGAGACCCAGTACTTC.